This TCR beta chain emerged from a study of blood T cells in healthy people across ages. In this sample, this clonotype turned up many times. Sample-barcoded 5' priming and a J-beta primer mix drove a second PCR of about 7 to 12 cycles. TCRdb reanalysed the 5' RACE reads using MiXCR and keeps one entry per CDR3 protein. The repertoire consists of about 930,000 distinct CDR3 sequences, with under 35% occurring once and the leading ten covering 10% to 13%. In germline, CDR1 is DFQATT, CDR2 SNEGSKA (reference sequence). CDR3 size: 16 residues. V shed 3 bases and J shed 0 bases, with 18 bases lying between them. The data also belong to a second study, concerning T cells of mothers and their children.

The chain carries TRBV20-1 and TRBJ2-7; no definite D call. Sequencing was done on a sample of blood. This receptor was identified in a woman aged 40 to 49 in good health. CDR3 amino acids: CSASPAVRDPSYEQYF. In nucleotides, the CDR3 is TGCAGTGCTAGCCCCGCGGTAAGGGATCCCTCCTACGAGCAGTACTTC.